The clone carrying this T cell receptor beta chain was picked up a small number of times. Its antigen remains unidentified. Preparation of the TCRbeta library used unique molecular identifiers. TCRdb independently ran MiXCR on the PCR reads; one entry per CDR3 protein. The table has 700,000 to 850,000 distinct CDR3 sequences, under 20% seen once. From germline, CDR1 is MNHEY and CDR2 SMNVEV (reference sequence). The trim removed 7 bases at V and 4 bases at J, leaving 7 bases unmatched. The CDR3 is 15 residues long. The sample is drawn from a study of T-cell reconstitution after alpha-beta-depleted transplantation in children. Points from the study as a whole: T-cell numbers and diversity one year post-transplant derived largely from freshly generated T cells. Several hundred expanded graft clones reportedly gave rise to the alpha-beta T cells present about two months after transplant. Where some patients showed high TCRbeta diversity at day 60, it came from recipient T cells and thymic progenitors that had survived.

The sequencing used PBMCs, mostly from graft donor cells, collected 360 days after TCRalphabeta/CD19-depleted stem cell transplant. The V gene is TRBV27, the J gene TRBJ2-1; 10 bases fit TRBD2. The receptor's source is a male patient younger than 18 who had a stem cell transplant for acute lymphoblastic leukemia, so the T cells may come from the graft donor. The CDR3 DNA reads TGTGCCAGCACCCATGGGACTAGCGCGTACAATGAGCAGTTCTTC. Translation: CASTHGTSAYNEQFF.